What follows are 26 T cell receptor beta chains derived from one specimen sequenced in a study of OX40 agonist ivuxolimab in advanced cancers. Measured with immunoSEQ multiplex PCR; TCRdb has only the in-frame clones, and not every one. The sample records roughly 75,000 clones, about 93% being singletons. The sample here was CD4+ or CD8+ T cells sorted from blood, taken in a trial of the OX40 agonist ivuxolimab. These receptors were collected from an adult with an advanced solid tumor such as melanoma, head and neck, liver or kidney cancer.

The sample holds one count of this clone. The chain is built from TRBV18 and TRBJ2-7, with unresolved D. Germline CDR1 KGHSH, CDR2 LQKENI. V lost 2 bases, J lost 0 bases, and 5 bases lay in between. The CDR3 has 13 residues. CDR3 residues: CASSPENSYEQYF. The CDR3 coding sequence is TGTGCCAGCTCACCAGAGAACTCCTACGAGCAGTACTTC.

CDR3 DNA sequence: TGTGCCAGCAGCGTAGGACTAGCGGGAGTATACGAGCAGTACTTC. Translated: CASSVGLAGVYEQYF. This chain joins TRBV9 and TRBJ2-7, with 12 bases fitting TRBD2. This CDR3 has 15 residues. J gave up 4 bases and V 0 bases, and 2 bases lay outside the gene matches. From germline, CDR1 is SGDLS and CDR2 YYNGEE.

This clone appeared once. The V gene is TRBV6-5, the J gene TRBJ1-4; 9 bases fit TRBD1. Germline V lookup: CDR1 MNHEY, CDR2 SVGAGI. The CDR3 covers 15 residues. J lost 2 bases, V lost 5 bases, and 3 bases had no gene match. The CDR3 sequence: CASSPTGGTNEKLFF. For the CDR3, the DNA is TGTGCCAGCAGTCCCACAGGGGGCACTAATGAAAAACTGTTTTTT.

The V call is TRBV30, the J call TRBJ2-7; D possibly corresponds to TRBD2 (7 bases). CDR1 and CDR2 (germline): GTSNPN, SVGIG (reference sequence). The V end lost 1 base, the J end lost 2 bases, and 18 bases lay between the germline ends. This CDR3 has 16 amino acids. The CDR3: CAWSAPFKGGPYEQYF. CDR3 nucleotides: TGTGCCTGGAGTGCTCCATTCAAGGGGGGGCCCTACGAGCAGTACTTC. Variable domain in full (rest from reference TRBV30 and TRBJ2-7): SQTIHQWPATLVQPVGSPLSLECTVEGTSNPNLYWYRQAAGRGLQLLFYSVGIGQISSEVPQNLSASRPQDRQFILSSKKLLLSDSGFYLCAWSAPFKGGPYEQYFGPGTRLTVT.

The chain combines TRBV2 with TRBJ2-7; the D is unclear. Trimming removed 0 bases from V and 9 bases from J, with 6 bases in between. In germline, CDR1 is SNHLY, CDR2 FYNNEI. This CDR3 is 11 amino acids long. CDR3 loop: CASSEALWQYF. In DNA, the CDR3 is TGTGCCAGCAGTGAAGCGCTTTGGCAGTACTTC.

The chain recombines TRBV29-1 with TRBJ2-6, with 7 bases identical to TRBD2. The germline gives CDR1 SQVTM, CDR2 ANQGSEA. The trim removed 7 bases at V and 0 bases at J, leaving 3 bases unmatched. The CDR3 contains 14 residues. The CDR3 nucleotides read TGCAGCGGTCGACTAGCCTCTGGGGCCAACGTCCTGACTTTC. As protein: CSGRLASGANVLTF.

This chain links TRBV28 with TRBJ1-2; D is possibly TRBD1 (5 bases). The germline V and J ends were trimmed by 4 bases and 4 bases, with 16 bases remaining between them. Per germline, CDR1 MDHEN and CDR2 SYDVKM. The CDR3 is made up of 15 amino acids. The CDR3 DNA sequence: TGTGCCAGCAGTTCCCCCAGGCAGGGAGGCTATGGCTACACCTTC. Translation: CASSSPRQGGYGYTF.

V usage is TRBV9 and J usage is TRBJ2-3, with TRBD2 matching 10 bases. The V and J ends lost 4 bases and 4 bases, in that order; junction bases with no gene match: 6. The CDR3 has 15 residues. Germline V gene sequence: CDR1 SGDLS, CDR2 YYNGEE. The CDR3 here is CASSRAGGPPDTQYF. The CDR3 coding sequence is TGTGCCAGCAGCAGAGCGGGAGGGCCTCCAGATACGCAGTATTTT.

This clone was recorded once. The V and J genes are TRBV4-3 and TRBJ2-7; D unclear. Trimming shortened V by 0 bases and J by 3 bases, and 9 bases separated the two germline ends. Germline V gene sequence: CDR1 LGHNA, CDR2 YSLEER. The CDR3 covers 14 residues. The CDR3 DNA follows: TGCGCCAGCAGCCAAGACAGAGCTTACTACGAGCAGTACTTC. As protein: CASSQDRAYYEQYF.

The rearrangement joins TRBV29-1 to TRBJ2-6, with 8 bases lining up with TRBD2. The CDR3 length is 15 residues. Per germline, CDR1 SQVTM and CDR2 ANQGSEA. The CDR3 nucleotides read TGCAGAGTGCGGGGGGCATGCTCTGGGGCCAACGTCCTGACTTTC. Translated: CRVRGACSGANVLTF.

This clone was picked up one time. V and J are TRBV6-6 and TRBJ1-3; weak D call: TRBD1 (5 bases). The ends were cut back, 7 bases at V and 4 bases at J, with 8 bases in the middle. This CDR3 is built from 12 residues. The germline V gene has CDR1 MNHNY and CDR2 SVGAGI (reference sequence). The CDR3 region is CASTRDGNTIYF. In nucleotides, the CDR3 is TGTGCCAGCACCCGGGACGGAAACACCATATATTTT.

The CDR3 region has the DNA TGTGCCAGCAGTGCGGACAGGGCGGGCGAGCAGTACTTC. Its translation is CASSADRAGEQYF. The chain couples TRBV25-1 to TRBJ2-7, with 8 bases aligning to TRBD1. Germline lookup yields CDR1 MGHDK and CDR2 SYGVNS. The CDR3 runs to 13 residues. Losses at the gene ends were 4 bases for V and 6 bases for J; bases not matched to a gene: 5.

Written as DNA, the CDR3 is TGTGCCAGCAGTTTTCGGACTATAGGGGCCGAGCAGTACTTC. Its protein product is CASSFRTIGAEQYF. The gene calls are TRBV27 and TRBJ2-7; a weak D match, TRBD2 (6 bases). CDR3 size: 14 residues. Germline-derived CDR1 and CDR2 are MNHEY and SMNVEV (reference sequence). The V end was cut by 3 bases, the J end by 6 bases, with 15 bases between.

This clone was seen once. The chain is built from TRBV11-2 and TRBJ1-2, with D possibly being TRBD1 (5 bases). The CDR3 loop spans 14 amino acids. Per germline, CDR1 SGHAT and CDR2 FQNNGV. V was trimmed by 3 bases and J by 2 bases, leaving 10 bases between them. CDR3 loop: CASSLGQANYGYTF. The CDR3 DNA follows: TGTGCCAGCAGCTTGGGGCAGGCGAACTATGGCTACACCTTC.

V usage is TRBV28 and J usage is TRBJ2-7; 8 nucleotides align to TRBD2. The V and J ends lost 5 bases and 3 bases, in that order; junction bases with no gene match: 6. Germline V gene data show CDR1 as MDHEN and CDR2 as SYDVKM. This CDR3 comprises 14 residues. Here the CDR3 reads CASSPVGGGYEQYF. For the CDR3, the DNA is TGTGCCAGCAGTCCGGTCGGGGGGGGCTACGAGCAGTACTTC.

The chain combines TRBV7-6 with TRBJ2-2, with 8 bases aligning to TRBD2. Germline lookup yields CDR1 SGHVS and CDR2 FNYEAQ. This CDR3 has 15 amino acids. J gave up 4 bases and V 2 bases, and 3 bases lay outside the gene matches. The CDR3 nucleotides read TGTGCCAGCAGCTTAAGTAGCGGGGTCACCGGGGAGCTGTTTTTT. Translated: CASSLSSGVTGELFF.

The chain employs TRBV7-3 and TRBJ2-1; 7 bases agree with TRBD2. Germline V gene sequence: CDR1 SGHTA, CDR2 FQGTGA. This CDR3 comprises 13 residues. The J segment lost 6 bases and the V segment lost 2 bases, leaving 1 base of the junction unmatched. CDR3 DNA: TGTGCCAGCAGCTTAGGACTAGGCAATGAGCAGTTCTTC. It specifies CASSLGLGNEQFF.

The CDR3 nucleotides read TGTGCCAGTAGTATGGGGGCGTCGGGTATGGGGGACCAGTACTTC. It codes for CASSMGASGMGDQYF. V usage is TRBV19 and J usage is TRBJ2-5; TRBD1 might be the D (6 bases). This CDR3 is built from 15 residues. Germline V CDR1 and CDR2: LNHDA, SQIVND (reference sequence). Trimming left V 3 bases short and J 10 bases short, with 21 bases between.

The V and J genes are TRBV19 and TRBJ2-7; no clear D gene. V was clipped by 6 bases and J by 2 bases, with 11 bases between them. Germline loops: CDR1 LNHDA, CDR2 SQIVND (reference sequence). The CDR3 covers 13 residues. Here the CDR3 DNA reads TGTGCCAGTAGCTCCCAGGCTGCCTACGAGCAGTACTTC. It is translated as CASSSQAAYEQYF. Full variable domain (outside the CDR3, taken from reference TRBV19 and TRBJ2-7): DGGITQSPKYLFRKEGQNVTLSCEQNLNHDAMYWYRQDPGQGLRLIYYSQIVNDFQKGDIAEGYSVSREKKESFPLTVTSAQKNPTAFYLCASSSQAAYEQYFGPGTRLTVT.

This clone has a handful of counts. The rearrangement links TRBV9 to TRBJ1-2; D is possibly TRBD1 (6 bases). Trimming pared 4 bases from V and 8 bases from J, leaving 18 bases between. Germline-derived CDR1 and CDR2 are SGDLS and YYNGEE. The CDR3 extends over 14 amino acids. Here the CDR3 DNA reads TGTGCCAGCAGCCCGGCGATGGACAGAAGGGGCTACACCTTC. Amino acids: CASSPAMDRRGYTF.

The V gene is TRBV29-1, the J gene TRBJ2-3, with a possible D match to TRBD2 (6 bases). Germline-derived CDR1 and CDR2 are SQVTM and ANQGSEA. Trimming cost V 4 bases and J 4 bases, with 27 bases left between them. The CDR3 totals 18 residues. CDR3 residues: CSVAPDPIAGTESDTQYF. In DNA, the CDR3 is TGCAGCGTTGCGCCCGACCCCATTGCGGGGACCGAGTCAGATACGCAGTATTTT.

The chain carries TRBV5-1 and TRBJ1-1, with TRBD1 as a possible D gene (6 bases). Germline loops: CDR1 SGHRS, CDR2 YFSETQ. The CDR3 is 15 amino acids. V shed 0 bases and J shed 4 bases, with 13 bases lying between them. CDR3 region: CASSLVGGLGTEAFF. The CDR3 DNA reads TGCGCCAGCAGCTTGGTCGGGGGGCTGGGCACTGAAGCTTTCTTT.

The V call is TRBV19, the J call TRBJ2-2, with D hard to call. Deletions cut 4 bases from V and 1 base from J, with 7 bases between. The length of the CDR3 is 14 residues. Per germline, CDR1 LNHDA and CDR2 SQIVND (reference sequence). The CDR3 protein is CASSNRQNTGELFF. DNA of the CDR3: TGTGCCAGTAGTAATCGACAGAACACCGGGGAGCTGTTTTTT.

CDR3 bases: TGTGCCAGCAGTTTCGGGGACACAGCCCGCTATGGCTACACCTTC. Amino acids: CASSFGDTARYGYTF. The chain has TRBV28 and TRBJ1-2; D is perhaps TRBD1 (6 bases). Trimming shortened V by 3 bases and J by 4 bases, and 15 bases separated the two germline ends. Looked up from germline, CDR1 is MDHEN and CDR2 is SYDVKM. This CDR3 spans 15 amino acids.

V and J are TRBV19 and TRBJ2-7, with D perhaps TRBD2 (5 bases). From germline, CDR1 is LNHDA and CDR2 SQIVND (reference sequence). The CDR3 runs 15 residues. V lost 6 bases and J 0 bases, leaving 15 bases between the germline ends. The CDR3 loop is CASSGKGLSSYEQYF. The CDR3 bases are TGTGCCAGTAGCGGCAAAGGACTCAGCTCCTACGAGCAGTACTTC.

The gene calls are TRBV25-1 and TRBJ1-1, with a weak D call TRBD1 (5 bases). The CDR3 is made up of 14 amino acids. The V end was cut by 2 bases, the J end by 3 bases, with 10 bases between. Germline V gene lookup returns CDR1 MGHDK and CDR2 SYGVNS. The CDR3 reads CASSEDRIYTEAFF. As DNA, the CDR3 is TGTGCCAGCAGTGAAGACAGAATTTACACTGAAGCTTTCTTT.